The clone carrying this T cell receptor beta chain has more than one count but fewer than ten. What it binds is unknown. The investigators reverse transcribed all of the isolated RNA, so they sequenced expressed TCRB transcripts. Method: immunoSEQ multiplex PCR; TCRdb's copy keeps in-frame clones and lacks some. This table has around 250,000 clones, 13% to 15% appearing once. Every donor had blood drawn once into heparin, roughly 100 mL on average. Sorting based on CD45RO/CCR7/CD25/CD127/CD95/CD27 separated CD4+ naive, central memory, regulatory and stem cell-like memory cells. The entry originates in a study of beta chain features in type 1 diabetes. Study-level points and caveats: VDJ junctions from patients with type 1 diabetes contained fewer insertions and more deletions. Type 1 diabetes patients had TCRB CDR3s that were shorter (moderately but significantly so) in all four CD4+ subsets.

The receptor was derived from a man under 40 with type 1 diabetes. The sequenced sample consisted of naive CD4+ T cells from blood.

The CDR3, as DNA: TGCAGCGTTAATCGGGGGGCTCAAGAGACCCAGTACTTC. The encoded protein is CSVNRGAQETQYF. The genes are TRBV29-1 and TRBJ2-5, with D perhaps TRBD2 (7 bases). The CDR3 consists of 13 residues. The V end lost 5 bases, the J end lost 2 bases, and 12 bases lay between the germline ends. Per the germline V gene, CDR1 is SQVTM and CDR2 is ANQGSEA.